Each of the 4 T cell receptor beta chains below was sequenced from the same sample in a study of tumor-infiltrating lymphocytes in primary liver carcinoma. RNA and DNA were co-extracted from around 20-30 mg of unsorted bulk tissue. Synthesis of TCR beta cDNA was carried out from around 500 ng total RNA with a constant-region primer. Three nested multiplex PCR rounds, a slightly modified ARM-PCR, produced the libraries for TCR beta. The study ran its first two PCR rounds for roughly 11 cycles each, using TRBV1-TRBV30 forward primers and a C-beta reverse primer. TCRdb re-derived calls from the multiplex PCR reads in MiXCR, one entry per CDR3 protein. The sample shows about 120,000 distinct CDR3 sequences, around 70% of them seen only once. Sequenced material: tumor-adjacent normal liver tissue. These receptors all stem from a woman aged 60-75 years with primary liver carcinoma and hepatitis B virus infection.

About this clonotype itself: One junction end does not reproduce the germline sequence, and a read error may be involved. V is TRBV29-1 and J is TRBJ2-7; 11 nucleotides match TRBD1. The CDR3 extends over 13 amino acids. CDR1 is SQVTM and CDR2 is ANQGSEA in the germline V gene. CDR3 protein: CSAWDRGSFEQYF. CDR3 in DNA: TGTAGCGCCTGGGACAGGGGGAGCTTCGAGCAGTATTTC.

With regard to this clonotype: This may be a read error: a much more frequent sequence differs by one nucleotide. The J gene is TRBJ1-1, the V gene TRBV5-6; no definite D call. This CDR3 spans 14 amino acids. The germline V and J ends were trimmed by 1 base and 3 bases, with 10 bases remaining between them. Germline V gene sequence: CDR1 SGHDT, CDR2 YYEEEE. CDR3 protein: CASSLRVVYTEAFF. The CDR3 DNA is TGTGCCAGCAGCTTGCGGGTGGTGTACACTGAAGCTTTCTTT.

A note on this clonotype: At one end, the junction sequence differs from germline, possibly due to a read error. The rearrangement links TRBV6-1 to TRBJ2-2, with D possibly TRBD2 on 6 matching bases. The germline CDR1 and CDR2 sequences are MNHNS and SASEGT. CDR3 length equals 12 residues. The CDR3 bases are TGTGCCAGCAGGTTCTGGGTCGGGGGGCTGTTTTTT. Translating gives CASRFWVGGLFF.

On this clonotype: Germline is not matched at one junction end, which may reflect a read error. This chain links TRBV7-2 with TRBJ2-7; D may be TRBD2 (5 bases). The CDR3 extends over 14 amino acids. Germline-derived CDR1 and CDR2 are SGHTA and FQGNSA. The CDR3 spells CASSWDVFGGEQYF. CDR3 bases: TGTGCCAGTAGCTGGGATGTATTTGGAGGCGAGCAGTACTTC.